The next 6 T cell receptor beta chains were all read from a single sample in a study of patients and donors after allogeneic stem cell transplantation. TCRdb called the RT-PCR reads again in MiXCR, with one record for every CDR3 protein. The repertoire holds 150,000 to 200,000 distinct CDR3 sequences, with 24% as singletons. The sample was blood, either unsorted or a sorted T cell fraction (not recorded which). The receptors come from a human donor who was either an allogeneic HSCT recipient or a stem cell or donor lymphocyte infusion donor (not recorded which). It is not recorded whose cells these are; they may come from a transplant donor.

The chain joins TRBV29-1 to TRBJ1-1; 9 bases fit TRBD1. This CDR3 has 11 residues. Germline loops: CDR1 SQVTM, CDR2 ANQGSEA. J lost 7 bases, V lost 7 bases, and 4 bases had no gene match. This chain's CDR3 is CSGGTGLEAFF. Written as DNA, the CDR3 is TGCAGCGGGGGGACAGGGCTTGAAGCTTTCTTT. Combining the CDR3 with reference TRBV29-1 and TRBJ1-1 gives the whole variable domain SAVISQKPSRDICQRGTSLTIQCQVDSQVTMMFWYRQQPGQSLTLIATANQGSEATYESGFVIDKFPISRPNLTFSTLTVSNMSPEDSSIYLCSGGTGLEAFFGQGTRLTVV.

The rearrangement joins TRBV5-1 to TRBJ2-1; 9 bases agree with TRBD2. Germline values: CDR1 SGHRS, CDR2 YFSETQ. V trimming: 7 bases; J trimming: 8 bases; junction bases outside the gene matches: 13. This CDR3 region has 15 residues. CDR3 in DNA: TGCGCCAGCTCCTTGGGAGCGGGGGGTAGCGATGAGCAGTTCTTC. This encodes CASSLGAGGSDEQFF.

This sequence joins TRBV12-3 or TRBV12-4 and TRBJ1-2; TRBD1 aligns across 7 bases. This CDR3 region has 14 residues. Losses at the gene ends were 1 base for V and 4 bases for J; bases not matched to a gene: 3. The CDR3 nucleotides are TGTGCCAGCAGTTTAGACAGGGGCTCCTATGGCTACACCTTC. Translating it yields CASSLDRGSYGYTF.

The V gene is TRBV2, the J gene TRBJ1-2; unclear D gene. The germline CDR1 and CDR2 sequences are SNHLY and FYNNEI. The CDR3 is 15 amino acids. The ends were cut back, 2 bases at V and 4 bases at J, with 14 bases in the middle. The CDR3 DNA reads as TGTGCCAGCAGTGAACCAGCCACCGGATCCTATGGCTACACCTTC. Translating it yields CASSEPATGSYGYTF.

The rearrangement joins TRBV28 to TRBJ1-6; D may be TRBD1 (6 bases). CDR3 length: 14 amino acids. V lost 10 bases and J 3 bases, leaving 13 bases between the germline ends. The germline V gene encodes CDR1 MDHEN and CDR2 SYDVKM. The CDR3 sequence is CATSGGGYNSPLHF. The CDR3 DNA reads as TGTGCCACCTCGGGAGGGGGCTATAATTCACCCCTCCACTTT.

This clonotype was recorded a few times. The chain uses TRBV15 and TRBJ2-4; D is uncertain. The CDR3 totals 12 residues. CDR1 and CDR2 (germline): LNHNV, YYDKDF (reference sequence). Trimming shortened V by 3 bases and J by 4 bases, and 4 bases separated the two germline ends. CDR3 sequence: CATSRIKNIQYF. The DNA for the CDR3 is TGTGCCACCAGCAGGATTAAAAACATTCAGTACTTC.